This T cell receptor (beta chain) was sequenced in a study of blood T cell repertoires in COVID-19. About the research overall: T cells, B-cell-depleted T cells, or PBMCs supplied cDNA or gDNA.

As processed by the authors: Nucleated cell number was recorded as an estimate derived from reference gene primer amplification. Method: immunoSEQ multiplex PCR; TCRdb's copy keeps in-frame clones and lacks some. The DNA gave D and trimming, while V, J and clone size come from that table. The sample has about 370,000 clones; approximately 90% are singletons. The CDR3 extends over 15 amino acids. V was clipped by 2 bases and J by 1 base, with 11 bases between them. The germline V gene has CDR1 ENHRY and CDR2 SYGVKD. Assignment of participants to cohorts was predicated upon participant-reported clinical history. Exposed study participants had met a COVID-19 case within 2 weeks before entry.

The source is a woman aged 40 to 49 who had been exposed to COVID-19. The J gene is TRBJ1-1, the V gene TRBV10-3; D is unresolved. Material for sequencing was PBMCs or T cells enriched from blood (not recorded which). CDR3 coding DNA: TGTGCCATCAGTGAGGGGGAGAGGGCGAACACTGAAGCTTTCTTT. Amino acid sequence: CAISEGERANTEAFF.